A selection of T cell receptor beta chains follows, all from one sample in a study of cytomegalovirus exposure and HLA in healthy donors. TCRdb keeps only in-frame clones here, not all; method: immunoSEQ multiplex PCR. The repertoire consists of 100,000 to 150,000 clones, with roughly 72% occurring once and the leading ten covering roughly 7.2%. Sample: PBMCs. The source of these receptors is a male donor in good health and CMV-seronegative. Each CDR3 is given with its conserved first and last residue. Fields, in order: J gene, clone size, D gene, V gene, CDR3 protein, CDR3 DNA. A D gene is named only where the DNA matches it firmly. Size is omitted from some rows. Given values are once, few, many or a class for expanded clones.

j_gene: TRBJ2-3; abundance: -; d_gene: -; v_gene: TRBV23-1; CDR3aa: CASSQMRGGVTDTQYF; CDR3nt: TGCGCCAGCAGTCAAATGAGGGGGGGGGTGACAGATACGCAGTATTTT
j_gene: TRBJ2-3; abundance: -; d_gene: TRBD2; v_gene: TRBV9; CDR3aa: CASSQMTSSGGTDTQYF; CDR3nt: TGTGCCAGCAGCCAAATGACTTCTAGCGGAGGCACAGATACGCAGTATTTT
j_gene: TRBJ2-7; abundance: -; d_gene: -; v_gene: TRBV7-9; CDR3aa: CSSSLGSYEQYF; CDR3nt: TGTTCCAGCAGCTTAGGGAGCTACGAGCAGTACTTC
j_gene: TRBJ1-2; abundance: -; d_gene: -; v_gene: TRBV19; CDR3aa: CASSHGIYDRNPFGYTF; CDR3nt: TGTGCCAGTAGTCATGGGATTTACGACAGGAATCCCTTTGGCTACACCTTC
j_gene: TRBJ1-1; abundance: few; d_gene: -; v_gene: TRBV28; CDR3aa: CASCGGAMNTEAFF; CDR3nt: TGTGCCAGCTGCGGCGGGGCGATGAACACTGAAGCTTTCTTT
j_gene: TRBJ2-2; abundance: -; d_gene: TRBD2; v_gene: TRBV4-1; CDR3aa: CASSQDWGGTSGAGELFF; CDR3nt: TGCGCCAGCAGCCAAGATTGGGGTGGGACTAGCGGGGCCGGGGAGCTGTTTTTT
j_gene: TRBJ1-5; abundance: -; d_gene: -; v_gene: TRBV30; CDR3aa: CAWSVGGGQPQHF; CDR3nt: TGTGCCTGGAGTGTAGGCGGGGGTCAGCCCCAGCATTTT
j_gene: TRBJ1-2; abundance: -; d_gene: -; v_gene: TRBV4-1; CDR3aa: CASSQVSGKADYGYTF; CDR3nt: TGCGCCAGCAGCCAAGTTTCGGGGAAAGCAGACTATGGCTACACCTTC
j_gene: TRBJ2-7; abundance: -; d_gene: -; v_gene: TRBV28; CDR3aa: CASSSLGGPTYEQYF; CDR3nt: TGTGCCAGCAGTTCCCTTGGCGGCCCCACCTACGAGCAGTACTTC
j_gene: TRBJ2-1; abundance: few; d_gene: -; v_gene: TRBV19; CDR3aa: CASSIAGEGYNEQFF; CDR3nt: TGTGCCAGTAGTATAGCCGGAGAAGGTTACAATGAGCAGTTCTTC
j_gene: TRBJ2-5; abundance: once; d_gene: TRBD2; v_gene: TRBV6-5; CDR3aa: CASSPTGGWETQYF; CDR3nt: TGTGCCAGCAGCCCCACGGGGGGGTGGGAGACCCAGTACTTC
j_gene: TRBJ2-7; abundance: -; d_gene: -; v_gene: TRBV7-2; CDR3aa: CASSTRGSYEQYF; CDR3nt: TGTGCCAGCAGCACGCGGGGCTCCTACGAGCAGTACTTC
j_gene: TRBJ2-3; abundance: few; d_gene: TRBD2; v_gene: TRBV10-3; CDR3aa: CATRLAGGTDTQYF; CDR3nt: TGTGCCACCCGACTAGCGGGGGGCACAGATACGCAGTATTTT
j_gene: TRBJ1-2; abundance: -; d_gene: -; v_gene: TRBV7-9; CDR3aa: CASSPRDTLNYGYTF; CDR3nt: TGTGCCAGCAGCCCACGGGACACCCTTAACTATGGCTACACCTTC
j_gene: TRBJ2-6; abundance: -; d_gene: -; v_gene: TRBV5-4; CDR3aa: CASSFGQQGPRANVLTF; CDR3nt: TGTGCCAGCAGCTTTGGACAACAGGGTCCCCGGGCCAACGTCCTGACTTTC
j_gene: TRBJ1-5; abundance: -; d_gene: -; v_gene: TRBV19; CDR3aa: CASSKLTESRISNQPQHF; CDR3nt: TGTGCCAGTAGTAAATTGACCGAATCGAGGATTAGCAATCAGCCCCAGCATTTT
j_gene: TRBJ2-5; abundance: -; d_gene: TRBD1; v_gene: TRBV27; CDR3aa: CASSGRDSQETQYF; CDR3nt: TGTGCCAGCAGTGGACGGGACAGCCAAGAGACCCAGTACTTC
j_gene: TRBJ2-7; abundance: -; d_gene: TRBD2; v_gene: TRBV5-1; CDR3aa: CASSLAASGRGQTYEQYF; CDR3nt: TGCGCCAGCAGCTTGGCGGCTAGCGGGAGGGGCCAGACCTACGAGCAGTACTTC
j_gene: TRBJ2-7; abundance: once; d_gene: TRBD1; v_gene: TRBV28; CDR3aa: CASRGRTGITYEQYF; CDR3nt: TGTGCCAGCAGGGGGAGGACAGGGATAACCTACGAGCAGTACTTC
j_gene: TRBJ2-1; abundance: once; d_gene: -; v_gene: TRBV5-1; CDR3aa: CASSFGLAQGNEQFF; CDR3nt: TGCGCCAGCAGCTTTGGGCTAGCCCAAGGCAATGAGCAGTTCTTC
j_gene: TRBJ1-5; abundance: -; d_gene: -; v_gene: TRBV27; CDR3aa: CASSPRMALTGQPQHF; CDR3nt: TGTGCCAGCAGTCCGCGGATGGCTCTCACGGGTCAGCCCCAGCATTTT
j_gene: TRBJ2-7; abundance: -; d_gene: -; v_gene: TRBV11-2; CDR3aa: CASSLGVGRGGREQYF; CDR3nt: TGTGCCAGCAGCTTAGGTGTAGGCAGGGGTGGTCGCGAGCAGTACTTC
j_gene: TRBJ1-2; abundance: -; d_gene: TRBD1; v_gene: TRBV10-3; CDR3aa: CAISGGQGLRYGYTF; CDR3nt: TGTGCCATCAGTGGAGGACAGGGCCTTCGCTATGGCTACACCTTC
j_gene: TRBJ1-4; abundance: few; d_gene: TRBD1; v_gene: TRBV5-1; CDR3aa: CASSAGTEIEKLFF; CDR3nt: TGCGCCAGCAGTGCCGGGACAGAGATTGAAAAACTGTTTTTT
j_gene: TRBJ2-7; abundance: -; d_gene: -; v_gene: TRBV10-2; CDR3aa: CASSEQRVNRQYF; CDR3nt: TGCGCCAGCAGTGAGCAGCGGGTAAATCGGCAGTACTTC
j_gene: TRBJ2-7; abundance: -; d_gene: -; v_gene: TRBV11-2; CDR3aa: CASSLGPSDEQYF; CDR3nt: TGTGCCAGCAGCTTAGGGCCCAGTGACGAGCAGTACTTC
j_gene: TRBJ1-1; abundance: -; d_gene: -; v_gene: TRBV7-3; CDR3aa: CASSFYRVETEAFF; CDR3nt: TGTGCCAGCAGCTTCTACAGGGTGGAAACTGAAGCTTTCTTT
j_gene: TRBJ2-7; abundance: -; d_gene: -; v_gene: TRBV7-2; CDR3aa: CASSFWAGYEQYF; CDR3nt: TGTGCCAGCAGCTTTTGGGCAGGCTACGAGCAGTACTTC
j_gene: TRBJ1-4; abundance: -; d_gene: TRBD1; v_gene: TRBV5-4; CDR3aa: CASSPGQGRANEKLFF; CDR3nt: TGTGCCAGCAGCCCAGGACAGGGGAGGGCCAATGAAAAACTGTTTTTT
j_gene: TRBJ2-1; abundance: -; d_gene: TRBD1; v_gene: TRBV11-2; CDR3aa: CASCLLGPGGYNEQFF; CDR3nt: TGTGCCAGCTGCTTACTGGGGCCAGGGGGCTACAATGAGCAGTTCTTC
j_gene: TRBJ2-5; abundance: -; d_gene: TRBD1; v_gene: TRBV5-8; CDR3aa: CASSGGQGIETQYF; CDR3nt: TGTGCCAGCAGCGGGGGACAGGGGATAGAGACCCAGTACTTC